This T cell receptor (beta chain) was identified during a study of CD8 T cells in Susac syndrome. Reverse transcription of roughly 0.5 to 1 ug RNA was carried out with random hexamers. TCRdb fed the immunoSEQ multiplex PCR reads into MiXCR, producing one record per CDR3 protein. The sample contains around 180,000 distinct CDR3 sequences, 94% of which appear only once. Trimming left V 5 bases short and J 5 bases short, with 12 bases between. The CDR3 loop spans 12 amino acids. CDR1 DFQATT and CDR2 SNEGSKA come from the germline V gene (reference sequence). The sequence derives from a human donor with Susac syndrome. The sequencing input was CD4+ T cells from PBMCs. The rearrangement links TRBV20-1 to TRBJ1-1; a weak D match, TRBD1 (5 bases). The CDR3 nucleotides read TGCAGTGCTTTTCGTCAGGGTACTGAAGCTTTCTTT. It specifies CSAFRQGTEAFF.